Presented here are 32 T cell receptor beta chains from one specimen sequenced in a study of cytomegalovirus exposure and HLA in healthy donors. Vbeta (60) and Jbeta (13) primers were used in the PCR. The data were produced by immunoSEQ multiplex PCR, yet TCRdb's version contains in-frame clones alone and is incomplete. This sample has some 91,000 clones; around nine tenths occur once, and the top ten carry around a tenth. Specimen: PBMCs. The origin of the receptors is a man aged 25-40 years in good health and CMV-seropositive.

J is TRBJ1-2 and V is TRBV5-1, with a possible D match to TRBD1 (5 bases). Trimming shortened V by 3 bases and J by 2 bases, and 11 bases separated the two germline ends. Germline CDR1 and CDR2: SGHRS and YFSETQ. This CDR3 contains 14 residues. CDR3 residues: CASSWGGPNYGYTF. The CDR3 coding sequence is TGCGCCAGCAGCTGGGGGGGTCCCAACTATGGCTACACCTTC.

The chain joins TRBV6-1 to TRBJ1-1, with a weak D call TRBD1 (5 bases). This CDR3 is built from 15 residues. Germline CDR1 and CDR2: MNHNS and SASEGT. V shed 4 bases and J shed 3 bases, with 15 bases lying between them. Here the CDR3 DNA reads TGTGCCAGCAGTGTGGGGCAGGGCTGGGACACTGAAGCTTTCTTT. Translated: CASSVGQGWDTEAFF.

The chain joins TRBV7-3 to TRBJ2-3; 7 bases are a match to TRBD2. Germline lookup yields CDR1 SGHTA and CDR2 FQGTGA. The CDR3 totals 15 residues. J gave up 0 bases and V 3 bases, and 3 bases lay outside the gene matches. Written as DNA, the CDR3 is TGTGCCAGCAGCTTTAAACTAGCGAGCACAGATACGCAGTATTTT. This sequence encodes CASSFKLASTDTQYF.

This rearrangement joins TRBV29-1 to TRBJ2-1; D is possibly TRBD2 (5 bases). The V gene's germline CDR1 is SQVTM and CDR2 ANQGSEA. With 3 bases removed from V and 0 bases from J, the gap between germline ends came to 12 bases. The CDR3 covers 15 residues. The DNA of the CDR3 is TGCAGCGTTGATGAGGGAAAGAGCTCCTACAATGAGCAGTTCTTC. Protein sequence: CSVDEGKSSYNEQFF.

The chain joins TRBV7-6 to TRBJ1-4; 7 bases align to TRBD1. Germline V gene lookup returns CDR1 SGHVS and CDR2 FNYEAQ. This CDR3 spans 17 amino acids. V gave up 5 bases and J gave up 2 bases; unmatched junction bases: 11. CDR3 sequence (DNA): TGTGCCAGCAGCCCGGGCCCCCAGACAGGGACTAATGAAAAACTGTTTTTT. Its protein product is CASSPGPQTGTNEKLFF.

Here the CDR3 reads CASSKDTSNYGYTF. CDR3 bases: TGTGCCAGCAGCAAGGACACCAGTAACTATGGCTACACCTTC. V usage is TRBV5-4 and J usage is TRBJ1-2; TRBD1 is a possible D gene (5 bases). CDR1 SGHNT and CDR2 YYREEE come from the germline V gene (reference sequence). Trimming took 4 bases from V and 1 from J, leaving 11 bases between them. The CDR3 is 14 amino acids.

This clone was recorded a few times. The chain uses TRBV19 and TRBJ2-4, with D maybe TRBD2 (6 bases). CDR3 length: 15 residues. Trimming pared 6 bases from V and 6 bases from J, leaving 18 bases between. The germline CDR1 and CDR2 sequences are LNHDA and SQIVND (reference sequence). CDR3 loop: CASSTLGGRRNIQYF. CDR3 nucleotides: TGTGCCAGTAGCACACTGGGGGGTAGGAGAAACATTCAGTACTTC.

The chain couples TRBV28 to TRBJ1-2; D might be TRBD1 (6 bases). CDR1 is MDHEN and CDR2 is SYDVKM in the germline V gene. CDR3 length: 13 residues. Trimming removed 3 bases from V and 8 bases from J, with 13 bases in between. This CDR3 is CASSLPPGDGYTF. The CDR3 nucleotides read TGTGCCAGCAGTTTGCCTCCAGGGGACGGCTACACCTTC.

The chain carries TRBV28 and TRBJ1-2, with D tentatively TRBD1 (6 bases). Germline CDR1 is MDHEN and CDR2 is SYDVKM. The CDR3 covers 16 residues. The V end lost 8 bases, the J end lost 4 bases, and 23 bases lay between the germline ends. The CDR3, as DNA: TGTGCCAGCTCTAGCGGGTGGGGGGCGAAAGGCTATGGCTACACCTTC. Translating it yields CASSSGWGAKGYGYTF.

The chain recombines TRBV5-1 with TRBJ2-4, with 12 bases that match TRBD1. The germline gives CDR1 SGHRS, CDR2 YFSETQ. The CDR3 covers 16 residues. Germline trimming cut 4 bases from V and 5 bases from J; bases unmatched to any gene: 7. CDR3 sequence (DNA): TGCGCCAGCAGCAAAGGGGACAGGGGGCGGGAAAACATTCAGTACTTC. Encoded protein: CASSKGDRGRENIQYF.

The chain combines TRBV28 with TRBJ2-7; 7 bases are a match to TRBD2. Trimming took 4 bases from V and 1 from J; bases not matched to a gene: 10. There are 16 residues in the CDR3. Germline-derived CDR1 and CDR2 are MDHEN and SYDVKM. CDR3 sequence reads: CASSSLQRGGSYEQYF. DNA of the CDR3: TGTGCCAGCAGTTCTCTCCAGCGCGGGGGTTCCTACGAGCAGTACTTC. The full variable domain, rest sourced from reference TRBV28 and TRBJ2-7, is DVKVTQSSRYLVKRTGEKVFLECVQDMDHENMFWYRQDPGLGLRLIYFSYDVKMKEKGDIPEGYSVSREKKERFSLILESASTNQTSMYLCASSSLQRGGSYEQYFGPGTRLTVT.

The J gene is TRBJ2-5, the V gene TRBV10-2, with D possibly being TRBD1 (6 bases). The CDR3 has 13 amino acids. The V and J ends lost 6 bases and 4 bases respectively, with 12 bases between them. The germline V gene has CDR1 WSHSY and CDR2 SAAADI. CDR3 coding DNA: TGCGCCAGCAGGACAGGAGACGGAGAGACCCAGTACTTC. Protein product: CASRTGDGETQYF.

This clone was picked up a small number of times. This rearrangement joins TRBV5-1 to TRBJ2-7; 11 bases agree with TRBD1. V lost 7 bases to trimming and J lost 6 bases; unmatched junction nucleotides: 9. The CDR3 spans 14 residues. The germline gives CDR1 SGHRS, CDR2 YFSETQ. The CDR3 loop is CASAKLGTGGEQYF. The CDR3 region has the DNA TGCGCCAGCGCTAAACTGGGGACAGGGGGCGAGCAGTACTTC.

The chain combines TRBV27 with TRBJ2-5; 13 nucleotides align to TRBD2. The CDR3 loop spans 15 amino acids. J was trimmed by 6 bases and V by 5 bases; bases with no gene match: 6. CDR1 and CDR2 from the germline V gene are MNHEY and SMNVEV (reference sequence). CDR3 DNA sequence: TGTGCCAGCAGTGAACTAGCGGGAGGGATGAAGACCCAGTACTTC. Translated, it gives CASSELAGGMKTQYF.

Only one count was recorded for this clone. This specimen includes other DNA sequences encoding the same CDR3. CDR3 nucleotide sequence: TGTGCCAGCAGTGAAGCGCTGACAGGGTACACTGAAGCTTTCTTT. Its translation: CASSEALTGYTEAFF. The rearrangement links TRBV6-1 to TRBJ1-1, with TRBD1 identical over 7 bases. Trimming took 0 bases from V and 3 from J; bases not matched to a gene: 4. CDR1 is MNHNS, CDR2 SASEGT, per germline. The CDR3 contains 15 residues.

The DNA of the CDR3 is TGTGCCAGCAGTGTACTCTCACAGGGGTTTGGCTACACCTTC. Translated: CASSVLSQGFGYTF. V gene TRBV6-1 combines with J gene TRBJ1-2; 7 bases map to TRBD1. The CDR3 has 14 residues. J lost 7 bases, V lost 4 bases, and 9 bases had no gene match. Germline CDR1 and CDR2: MNHNS and SASEGT.

This clone has just one count. J is TRBJ2-7 and V is TRBV7-9; TRBD1 matches at 8 bases. The CDR3 extends over 14 amino acids. J was trimmed by 3 bases and V by 1 base; bases with no gene match: 2. The germline CDR1 and CDR2 sequences are SEHNR and FQNEAQ (reference sequence). CDR3 in amino acids: CASSLGQGLYEQYF. CDR3 sequence (DNA): TGTGCCAGCAGCTTAGGACAGGGGCTCTACGAGCAGTACTTC.

The sample holds one count of this clone. The gene calls are TRBV7-2 and TRBJ2-2, with D unclear. CDR3 length: 17 residues. Germline V lookup: CDR1 SGHTA, CDR2 FQGNSA. V dropped 1 base and J dropped 3 bases, with 15 bases sitting between them. The CDR3 loop is CASSLGFSRYYTGELFF. CDR3 sequence (DNA): TGTGCCAGCAGCTTAGGATTCTCTAGATATTACACCGGGGAGCTGTTTTTT.

This clone was seen more than once but under ten times. The chain recombines TRBV30 with TRBJ2-1; TRBD2 agrees at 9 bases. The J segment lost 9 bases and the V segment lost 5 bases, leaving 14 bases of the junction unmatched. CDR1 and CDR2 (germline): GTSNPN, SVGIG (reference sequence). This CDR3 comprises 15 residues. CDR3 DNA sequence: TGTGCCTGGGGGCTAAAGGGCGGGAGGGCCAGTGAGCAGTTCTTC. Amino acids: CAWGLKGGRASEQFF.

This chain links TRBV5-5 with TRBJ2-3; 13 bases match TRBD2. The CDR3 runs to 17 residues. Trimming took 4 bases from V and 5 from J; bases not matched to a gene: 10. CDR1 is SGHKS, CDR2 YYEKEE, per germline (reference sequence). CDR3 in amino acids: CASSTQLAGGPVDTQYF. The CDR3 region has the DNA TGTGCCAGCAGCACCCAACTAGCGGGAGGGCCGGTAGATACGCAGTATTTT.

The chain carries TRBV6-1 and TRBJ1-2; unclear D gene. V dropped 3 bases and J dropped 4 bases, with 15 bases sitting between them. The germline gives CDR1 MNHNS, CDR2 SASEGT. This CDR3 comprises 15 residues. CDR3 bases: TGTGCCAGCAGTGAGCAGGTCAAAAGTCTCTATGGCTACACCTTC. Translating it yields CASSEQVKSLYGYTF.

The chain carries TRBV30 and TRBJ1-4, with 8 bases matching TRBD1. This CDR3 has 18 amino acids. V dropped 0 bases and J dropped 2; count of bases not matched to a gene: 11. Germline loops: CDR1 GTSNPN, CDR2 SVGIG (reference sequence). The CDR3 loop is CAWSVHGTGGMTNEKLFF. CDR3 sequence (DNA): TGTGCCTGGAGTGTACATGGCACAGGGGGTATGACTAATGAAAAACTGTTTTTT.

The gene calls are TRBV6-5 and TRBJ2-1, with TRBD2 as a possible D gene (6 bases). Germline V gene data show CDR1 as MNHEY and CDR2 as SVGAGI. CDR3 length equals 13 residues. V shed 2 bases and J shed 4 bases, with 6 bases lying between them. CDR3 sequence: CASSYRGYNEQFF. The CDR3 DNA is TGTGCCAGCAGTTACCGGGGGTACAATGAGCAGTTCTTC.

Concerning this clone: The junction does not match germline at one end; this may be a read error. The chain links TRBV28 to TRBJ1-5; tentative D call: TRBD1 (6 bases). Germline-derived CDR1 and CDR2 are MDHEN and SYDVKM. This CDR3 has 15 amino acids. The DNA for the CDR3 is TGTGCCAGCGCGAAAGCAGGGGATAGCTATCAGCCCCAGCATTTT. Residues: CASAKAGDSYQPQHF.

The genes are TRBV28 and TRBJ1-1; possibly TRBD1 for D (5 bases). The CDR3 is 16 residues long. In germline, CDR1 is MDHEN, CDR2 SYDVKM. V was cut by 1 base and J by 1 base, with 13 bases left in between. In DNA form, the CDR3 reads TGTGCCAGCAGTTTATACCCAAGACAGCGGAACACTGAAGCTTTCTTT. Its translation is CASSLYPRQRNTEAFF. The full variable domain, its missing parts supplied by reference TRBV28 and TRBJ1-1, is DVKVTQSSRYLVKRTGEKVFLECVQDMDHENMFWYRQDPGLGLRLIYFSYDVKMKEKGDIPEGYSVSREKKERFSLILESASTNQTSMYLCASSLYPRQRNTEAFFGQGTRLTVV.

V is TRBV19 and J is TRBJ1-1; TRBD1 might be the D (5 bases). The CDR3 loop spans 13 amino acids. The ends were cut back, 7 bases at V and 3 bases at J, with 12 bases in the middle. Germline values: CDR1 LNHDA, CDR2 SQIVND (reference sequence). The CDR3 sequence is CASIMSGHTEAFF. The CDR3 coding sequence is TGTGCCAGTATCATGTCAGGGCACACTGAAGCTTTCTTT.

The chain has TRBV9 and TRBJ2-7; tentative D call: TRBD2 (6 bases). This CDR3 spans 15 amino acids. CDR1 is SGDLS and CDR2 is YYNGEE in the germline V gene. Between the trimmed V and J ends, which lost 0 bases and 4 bases, there was a span of 14 bases. CDR3 DNA: TGTGCCAGCAGCGTAGAGACTAGTCCCGCATACGAGCAGTACTTC. It yields the protein CASSVETSPAYEQYF.

The J gene is TRBJ2-6, the V gene TRBV7-9, with TRBD1 identical over 8 bases. This CDR3 has 18 amino acids. V gave up 5 bases and J gave up 0 bases; unmatched junction bases: 9. Germline CDR1 reads SEHNR; CDR2 reads FQNEAQ (reference sequence). CDR3 nucleotides: TGTGCCAGCAGCCAAGGACAGGGCCAAAGCTCTGGGGCCAACGTCCTGACTTTC. This codes for CASSQGQGQSSGANVLTF.

A word on this clone: Additional DNA sequences in this sample encode the identical CDR3. The CDR3 sequence: CASSLEGYGYTF. CDR3 sequence (DNA): TGTGCCAGCAGTTTAGAGGGATATGGCTACACCTTC. The chain links TRBV28 to TRBJ1-2, with D uncertain. V was shortened by 2 bases and J by 5 bases, with 6 bases between the two germline ends. The CDR3 spans 12 residues. Germline V gives CDR1 MDHEN, CDR2 SYDVKM.

J is TRBJ2-7 and V is TRBV28, with 8 bases that match TRBD2. This CDR3 comprises 14 residues. V shed 6 bases and J 3 bases; nucleotides not matched to a gene: 7. Germline loops: CDR1 MDHEN, CDR2 SYDVKM. CDR3 residues: CASRSGGAYYEQYF. CDR3 DNA sequence: TGTGCCAGCAGGTCGGGAGGGGCCTACTACGAGCAGTACTTC.

J is TRBJ2-5 and V is TRBV5-1; 10 bases agree with TRBD2. V was clipped by 5 bases and J by 4 bases; unmatched bases: 8. Germline V gives CDR1 SGHRS, CDR2 YFSETQ. The CDR3 consists of 15 residues. CDR3 nucleotide sequence: TGCGCCAGCAGGGGGTTCCTAGCGGGAGCAGAGACCCAGTACTTC. Encoded protein: CASRGFLAGAETQYF.

This clone was seen only a few times. The chain joins TRBV4-2 to TRBJ2-5, with no clear D. The ends were cut back, 1 base at V and 2 bases at J, with 11 bases in the middle. The CDR3 loop spans 15 amino acids. Germline CDR1 reads LGHNA; CDR2 reads YNFKEQ. In DNA form, the CDR3 reads TGTGCCAGCAGCCAAGGGCTGCGGCGGCAAGAGACCCAGTACTTC. This codes for CASSQGLRRQETQYF.